The sequence of this T cell receptor beta chain was determined in a study of control samples from healthy donors and cancer patients. The CDR3 is 15 amino acids. V dropped 4 bases and J dropped 2; count of bases not matched to a gene: 8. CDR1 is SGHRS and CDR2 is YFSETQ in the germline V gene. Some clones are missing from TCRdb's copy, which holds only in-frame ones; the method was immunoSEQ multiplex PCR. The sample yields 90,000 to 150,000 clones, around nine tenths seen once. Details on this clone: The same CDR3 also results from other DNA sequences found in this sample.

The chain has TRBV5-1 and TRBJ2-5; 7 positions agree with TRBD1. The specimen sequenced was blood. The origin of this receptor is a man aged 30 to 39 in good health. The CDR3 sequence: CASSPDRVGQETQYF. CDR3 bases: TGCGCCAGCAGCCCCGACAGGGTTGGACAAGAGACCCAGTACTTC.